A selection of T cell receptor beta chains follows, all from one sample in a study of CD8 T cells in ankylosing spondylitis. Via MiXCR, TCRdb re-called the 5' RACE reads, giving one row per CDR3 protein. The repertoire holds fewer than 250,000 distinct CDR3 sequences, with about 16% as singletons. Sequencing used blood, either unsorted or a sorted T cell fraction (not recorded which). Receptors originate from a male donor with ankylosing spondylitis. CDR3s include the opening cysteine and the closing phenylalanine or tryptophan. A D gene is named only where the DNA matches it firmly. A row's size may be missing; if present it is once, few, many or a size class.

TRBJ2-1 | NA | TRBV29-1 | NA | TGCAGCGTTTTAGGACTCCTCTCCTACAATGAGCAGTTCTTT | CSVLGLLSYNEQFF
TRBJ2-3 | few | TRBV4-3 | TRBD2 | TGCGCCAGCAGCCCAGCGGGGACTAGCACAGATACGCAGTATTTT | CASSPAGTSTDTQYF
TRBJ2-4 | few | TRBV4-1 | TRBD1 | TGCGCCAGCAGCCAACTAACAGGGGAAGGAGCCAAAAACATTCAGTACTTC | CASSQLTGEGAKNIQYF
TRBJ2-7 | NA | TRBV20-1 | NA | TGCAGTGCCCGCCCCAGGGGGGTGTACGAGCAGTACTTC | CSARPRGVYEQYF
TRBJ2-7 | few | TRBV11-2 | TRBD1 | TGTGCCAGCAGCTTAGTCGGACACAGGGGCCCGCAGTACTTC | CASSLVGHRGPQYF
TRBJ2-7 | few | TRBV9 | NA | TGTGCCAGCAGCGTAGGCGCGGGTGACAGCTCCTACGAGCAGTACTTC | CASSVGAGDSSYEQYF
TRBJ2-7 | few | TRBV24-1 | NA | TGTGCCACCAGTGAGGCCGGGACGGGCGACTCCTACGAGCAGTACTTC | CATSEAGTGDSYEQYF
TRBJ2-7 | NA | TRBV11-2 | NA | TGTGCCAGCAGCACAGCAGGGAGCTACGAGCAGTACTTC | CASSTAGSYEQYF
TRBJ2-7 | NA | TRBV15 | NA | TGTGCCACCAGCAGCCGACAGAGTTTAAACACCTACGAGCAGTACTTC | CATSSRQSLNTYEQYF
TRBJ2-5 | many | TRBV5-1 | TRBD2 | TGCGCCAGCAGCTTTAGCGGGAGAATGATGGAGACCCAGTACTTC | CASSFSGRMMETQYF
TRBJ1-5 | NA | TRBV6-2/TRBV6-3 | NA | TGTGCCAGCCGATCAGTTGTAGGGAATCAGCCCCAGCATTTT | CASRSVVGNQPQHF
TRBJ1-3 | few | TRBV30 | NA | TGTGCCTGGAGTGGGGGAAACACCATATATTTT | CAWSGGNTIYF
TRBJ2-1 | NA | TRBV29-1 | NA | TGCAGCTACTCTAGCGAACGCTCCTACAATGAGCAGTTCTTC | CSYSSERSYNEQFF
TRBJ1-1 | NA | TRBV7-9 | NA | TGTGCCAGCACCCCGGCGGGGCCCGCGACTGAAGCTTTCTTT | CASTPAGPATEAFF
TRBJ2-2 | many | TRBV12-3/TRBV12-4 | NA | TGTGCCAGCAGGGGACCGAATGCGAACACCGGGGAGCTGTTTTTT | CASRGPNANTGELFF
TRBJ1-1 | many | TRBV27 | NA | TGTGCCAGCAGCCCCAACATGAACACTGAAGCTTTCTTT | CASSPNMNTEAFF
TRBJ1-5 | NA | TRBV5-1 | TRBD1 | TGCGCCAACTCCGGGACAGCTGATCAGCCCCAGCATTTT | CANSGTADQPQHF
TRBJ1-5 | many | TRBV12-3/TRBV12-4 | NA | TGTGCCAGCAGCTCGGGACCGAACAATCAGCCCCAGCATTTT | CASSSGPNNQPQHF
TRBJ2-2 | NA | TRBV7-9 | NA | TGTGCCGCGGGACACTCGAACACCGGGGAGCTGTTTTTT | CAAGHSNTGELFF
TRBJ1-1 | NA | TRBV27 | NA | TGTGCCAGCAGTCCACAGACGACAGCGAACACTGAAGCTTTCTTT | CASSPQTTANTEAFF
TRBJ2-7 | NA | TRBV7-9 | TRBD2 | TGTGCCAGCAGCTTAGTAGCGGGAGAGCTCTACGAGCAGTACTTC | CASSLVAGELYEQYF
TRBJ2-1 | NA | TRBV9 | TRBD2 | TGTGCCAGCAGCGTTAGCGGGAGTCCCGACAATGAGCAGTTCTTC | CASSVSGSPDNEQFF
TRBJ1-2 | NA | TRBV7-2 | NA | TGTGCCAGGGGGGGCAAGTCCTATGGCTACACCTTC | CARGGKSYGYTF
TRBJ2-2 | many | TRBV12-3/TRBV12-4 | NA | TGTGCCAGCAGTTTACTTCTCGGGTCCGGGGAGCTGTTTTTT | CASSLLLGSGELFF
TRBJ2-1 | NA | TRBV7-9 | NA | TGTGCCAGCAGCTTAGGGGTTGCGGTGTACAATGAGCAGTTCTTC | CASSLGVAVYNEQFF
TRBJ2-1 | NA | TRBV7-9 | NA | TGTGCCAGCAGCCCAGCGGTGACAAGGAACTACAATGTGCAGTTCTTC | CASSPAVTRNYNVQFF
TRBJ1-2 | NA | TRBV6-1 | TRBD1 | TGTGCCAGCAGTGAAGCAACGGGGACAGGGAACTATGGCTACACCTTC | CASSEATGTGNYGYTF
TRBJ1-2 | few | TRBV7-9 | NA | TGTGCCAGCAGCTTAGGACCTGGGTTGGACTATGGCTACACCTTC | CASSLGPGLDYGYTF
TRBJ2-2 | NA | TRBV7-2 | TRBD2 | TGTGCCAGCAGCTTACTAGCGGGGGCCCCGAACACCGGGGAGCTGTTTTTT | CASSLLAGAPNTGELFF
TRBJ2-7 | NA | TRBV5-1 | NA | TGCGCCAGCTCCGATGTAGGTTACGAGCAGTACTTC | CASSDVGYEQYF
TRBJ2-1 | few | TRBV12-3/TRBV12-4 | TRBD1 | TGTGCCAGCAGCCACCCGACAGGGGAGGCCTACAATGAGCAGTTCTTC | CASSHPTGEAYNEQFF
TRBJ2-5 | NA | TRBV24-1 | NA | TGTACCACCAGTGATTTTCAGGAGGGCGAGACCCAGTACTTC | CTTSDFQEGETQYF
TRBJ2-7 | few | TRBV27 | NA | TGTGCCAGCAGTTTAGCCAGGTTTGGCTACGAGCAGTACTTC | CASSLARFGYEQYF
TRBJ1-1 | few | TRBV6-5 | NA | TGTGCCAGCAGTTACTTAGGACCGAGCGCTGAAGCTTTCTTT | CASSYLGPSAEAFF
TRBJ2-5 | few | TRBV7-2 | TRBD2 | TGTGCCAGCAGCTTACCCAGAGGACTAGCGGACCACTGGGACTTC | CASSLPRGLADHWDF
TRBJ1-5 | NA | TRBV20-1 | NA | TGCAGTGCTAGAGAACCGGGACGCGTGAGAATCGATAGCAATCAGCCCCAGCATTTT | CSAREPGRVRIDSNQPQHF
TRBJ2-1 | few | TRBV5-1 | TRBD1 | TGCGCCAGCAGCCCCGGACAGGGCCTCGATGAGCAGTTCTTC | CASSPGQGLDEQFF
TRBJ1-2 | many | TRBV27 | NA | TGTGCCAGCAGTTTAATAGGGAGTGGGGGCTACACCTTC | CASSLIGSGGYTF
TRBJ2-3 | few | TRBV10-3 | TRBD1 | TGTGCCATCATGGACAGGGGCACAGATACGCAGTATTTT | CAIMDRGTDTQYF
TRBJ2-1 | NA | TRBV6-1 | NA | TGTGCCAGCCGATCCGGCGCGAGCTACAATGAGCAGTTCTTC | CASRSGASYNEQFF
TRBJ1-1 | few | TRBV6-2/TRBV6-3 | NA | TGTGCCAGCAGTTACTCGGTATTCCCCACTGAAGCTTTCTTT | CASSYSVFPTEAFF
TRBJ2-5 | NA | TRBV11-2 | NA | TGTGCCAGCAGCTTATCCCTGGACAGCTGGGAGACCCAGTACTTC | CASSLSLDSWETQYF
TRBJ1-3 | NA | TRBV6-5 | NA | TGTGCCAGCAGTTACTATTCCCCATCTGGAAACACCATATATTTT | CASSYYSPSGNTIYF
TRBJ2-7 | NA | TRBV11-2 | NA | TGTGCCAGCAGCTTAGGACCCTCTAATTACGAGCAGTACTTC | CASSLGPSNYEQYF
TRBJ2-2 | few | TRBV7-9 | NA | TGTGCCAGCAGCTTAGGAGGCAGTACCTCAGACACCGGGGAGCTGTTTTTT | CASSLGGSTSDTGELFF
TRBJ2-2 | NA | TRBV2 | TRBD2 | TGTGCCAGCAGTGCCGGGACTAGGGACACCGGGGAGCTGTTTTTT | CASSAGTRDTGELFF
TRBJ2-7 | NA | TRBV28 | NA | TGTGCCAGCAGTTCCCCAGGGAGATACTACGAGCAGTACTTC | CASSSPGRYYEQYF
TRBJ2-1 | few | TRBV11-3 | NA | TGTGCCAGCAGCTTAGTACAGGGCCAGCAGTTCTTC | CASSLVQGQQFF
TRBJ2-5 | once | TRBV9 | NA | TGTGCCAGCAGCGTAGACCCACAAGAGACCCAGTACTTC | CASSVDPQETQYF
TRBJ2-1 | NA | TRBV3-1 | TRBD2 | TGTGCCAGCAGCCAAGATGTTAGCGGGACGAGTTTCTCCTACAATGAGCAGTTCTTC | CASSQDVSGTSFSYNEQFF
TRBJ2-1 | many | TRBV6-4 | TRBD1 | TGTGCCAGCAGTGACCGGACAGGGGGCTACAATGAGCAGTTCTTC | CASSDRTGGYNEQFF